Sequencing of this T cell receptor (beta chain) was carried out in a study of blood T cell repertoires in COVID-19. Across the whole study: Samples representing acute and convalescent COVID-19 were sourced from the United States, Italy and Spain. Nucleic acid was either cDNA or gDNA, and it came from T cells, B-cell-depleted T cells, or PBMCs.

Study processing details: Reference gene primer amplification in the assay estimated nucleated cell counts. The repertoire was sequenced with immunoSEQ multiplex PCR; TCRdb's copy has only in-frame clones and lacks some. The D gene and trimming were derived from the DNA, and the V and J assignments and clone size from that table. The sample consists of fewer than 60,000 clones, approximately 85% of them appearing once. The V gene end was trimmed by 4 bases and the J gene end by 3 bases; junction bases not matched to a gene: 16. The length of the CDR3 is 19 residues. CDR1 is LGHNA and CDR2 is YNFKEQ in the germline V gene.

This sequence was found in a woman of 80 years or more with acute or convalescent COVID-19. Sequences were obtained from peripheral blood. The J gene is TRBJ2-1, the V gene TRBV4-2, with 9 bases identical to TRBD2. The CDR3: CASSPQPHAGTSRYNEQFF. CDR3 DNA sequence: TGTGCCAGCAGCCCGCAACCTCACGCCGGGACTAGCCGCTACAATGAGCAGTTCTTC.